This TCR beta chain was observed in a study of blood T cell repertoires in COVID-19. The wider study: Whether acute or convalescent, the COVID-19 samples came from the United States, Italy and Spain.

The ends were cut back, 3 bases at V and 12 bases at J, with 15 bases in the middle. Germline V CDR1 and CDR2: DFQATT, SNEGSKA (reference sequence). CDR3 length: 12 amino acids. Assay used: immunoSEQ multiplex PCR; TCRdb lists only in-frame clones, some missing. The table records around 75,000 clones, more than 75% of them present only once. This clone was picked up one time. The chain carries TRBV20-1 and TRBJ2-1, with a tentative D call TRBD2 (6 bases). The sample taken for sequencing was peripheral blood. This clonotype originated in a human donor in a cohort sampled during active COVID-19. CDR3 sequence reads: CSASATRVAQFF. Written as DNA, the CDR3 is TGCAGTGCTAGTGCGACTAGAGTGGCGCAGTTCTTC.